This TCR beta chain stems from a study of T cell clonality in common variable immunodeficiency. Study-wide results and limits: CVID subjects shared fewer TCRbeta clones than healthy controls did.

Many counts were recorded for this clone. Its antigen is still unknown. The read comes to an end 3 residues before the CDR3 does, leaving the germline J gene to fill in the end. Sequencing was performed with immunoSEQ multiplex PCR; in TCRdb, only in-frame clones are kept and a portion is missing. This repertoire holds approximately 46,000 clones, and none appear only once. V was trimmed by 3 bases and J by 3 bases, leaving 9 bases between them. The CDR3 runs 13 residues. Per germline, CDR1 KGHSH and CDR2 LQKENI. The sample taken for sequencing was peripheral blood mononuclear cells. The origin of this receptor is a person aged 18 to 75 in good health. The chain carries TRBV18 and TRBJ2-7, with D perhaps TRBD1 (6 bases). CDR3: CASSPDRYYEQYF. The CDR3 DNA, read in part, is TGTGCCAGCTCACCGGACAGATACTACGAG. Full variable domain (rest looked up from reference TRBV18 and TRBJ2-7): NAGVMQNPRHLVRRRGQEARLRCSPMKGHSHVYWYRQLPEEGLKFMVYLQKENIIDESGMPKERFSAEFPKEGPSILRIQQVVRGDSAAYFCASSPDRYYEQYFGPGTRLTVT.